This is a list of T cell receptor beta chains from one sample in a study of blood T cell repertoires in COVID-19. TCRdb keeps only in-frame clones here, not all; method: immunoSEQ multiplex PCR. The sample contains 75,000 to 100,000 clones, around 90% of which appear only once. Sequenced: peripheral blood. The receptors come from a woman of 80 years or more with acute or convalescent COVID-19. Both conserved end residues are part of each CDR3. The D gene is left open where the match is weak. The size field is filled for only some rows; it gives once, few, many or a size class.

CDR3aa: CASSIDGAGANVLTF
CDR3nt: TGTGCCAGTAGTATTGATGGGGCCGGGGCCAACGTCCTGACTTTC
v_gene: TRBV19
abundance: .
d_gene: .
j_gene: TRBJ2-6

CDR3aa: CASSLTGVYEQYF
CDR3nt: TGTGCCAGCAGTTTAACAGGCGTCTACGAGCAGTACTTC
v_gene: TRBV27
abundance: .
d_gene: .
j_gene: TRBJ2-7

CDR3aa: CASSEEGGNYGYTF
CDR3nt: TGTGCCAGCAGTGAAGAGGGAGGGAACTATGGCTACACCTTC
v_gene: TRBV6-1
abundance: .
d_gene: .
j_gene: TRBJ1-2

CDR3aa: CASREGTGGVDYGYTF
CDR3nt: TGTGCCAGTAGGGAGGGAACAGGGGGCGTTGACTATGGCTACACCTTC
v_gene: TRBV19
abundance: .
d_gene: TRBD1
j_gene: TRBJ1-2

CDR3aa: CASSQDGLDIVGYNEQFF
CDR3nt: TGCGCCAGCAGCCAAGATGGATTAGACATTGTGGGCTACAATGAGCAGTTCTTC
v_gene: TRBV4-1
abundance: .
d_gene: .
j_gene: TRBJ2-1

CDR3aa: CAWRIGRANNEQFF
CDR3nt: TGTGCCTGGAGGATCGGGAGGGCCAACAATGAGCAGTTCTTC
v_gene: TRBV30
abundance: once
d_gene: TRBD2
j_gene: TRBJ2-1

CDR3aa: CATSRDLQAGGKETQYF
CDR3nt: TGTGCCACCAGCAGAGATCTTCAGGCGGGGGGTAAAGAGACCCAGTACTTC
v_gene: TRBV15
abundance: .
d_gene: TRBD2
j_gene: TRBJ2-5

CDR3aa: CASSQEVLGRVGLRAFF
CDR3nt: TGCGCCAGCAGCCAAGAAGTCTTGGGCAGGGTGGGTCTTAGAGCTTTCTTT
v_gene: TRBV4-1
abundance: .
d_gene: .
j_gene: TRBJ1-1

CDR3aa: CASSAPGQRYEQYF
CDR3nt: TGTGCCAGCAGCGCTCCGGGACAGCGCTACGAGCAGTACTTC
v_gene: TRBV7-2
abundance: once
d_gene: TRBD1
j_gene: TRBJ2-7

CDR3aa: CASSMAGGALYGYTF
CDR3nt: TGTGCCAGTAGTATGGCGGGCGGCGCACTCTATGGCTACACCTTC
v_gene: TRBV19
abundance: .
d_gene: .
j_gene: TRBJ1-2